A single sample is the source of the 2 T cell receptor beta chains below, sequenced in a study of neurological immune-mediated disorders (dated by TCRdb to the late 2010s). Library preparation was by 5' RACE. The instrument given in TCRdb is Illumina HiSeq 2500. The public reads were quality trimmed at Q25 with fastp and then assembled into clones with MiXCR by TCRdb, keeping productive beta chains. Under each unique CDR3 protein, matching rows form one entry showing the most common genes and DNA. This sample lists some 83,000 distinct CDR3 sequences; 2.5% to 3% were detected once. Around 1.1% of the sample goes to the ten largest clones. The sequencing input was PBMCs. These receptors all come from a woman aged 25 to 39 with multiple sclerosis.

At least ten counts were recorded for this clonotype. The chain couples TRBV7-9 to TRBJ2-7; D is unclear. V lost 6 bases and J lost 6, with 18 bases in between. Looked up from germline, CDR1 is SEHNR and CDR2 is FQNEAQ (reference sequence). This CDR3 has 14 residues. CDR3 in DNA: TGTGCCAGCAGTCCAGCCGGTGAAATCGGCGAGCAGTACTTC. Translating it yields CASSPAGEIGEQYF.

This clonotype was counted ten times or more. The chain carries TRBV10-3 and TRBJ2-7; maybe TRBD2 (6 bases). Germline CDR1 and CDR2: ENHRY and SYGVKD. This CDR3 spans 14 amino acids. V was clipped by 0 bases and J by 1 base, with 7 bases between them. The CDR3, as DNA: TGTGCCATCAGTGAGTCTGGAGGGTCCTACGAGCAGTACTTC. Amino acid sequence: CAISESGGSYEQYF.